These 27 T cell receptor beta chains originate from one sample sequenced in a study of T cells in tumors after PD-1 blockade. Here immunoSEQ multiplex PCR was the method, and the copy in TCRdb shows in-frame clones only, minus some. This sample carries 45,000 to 50,000 clones, approximately 79% of them seen once, and the ten largest clones take around 9.3%. The source was PBMCs, collected before anti-PD-1 therapy. Every receptor here comes from a human donor with advanced basal cell or squamous cell carcinoma (not recorded which).

In regard to this clone: This specimen includes other DNA sequences encoding the same CDR3. The chain carries TRBV6-5 and TRBJ1-2; D gene ambiguous. Germline CDR1 is MNHEY and CDR2 is SVGAGI. The CDR3 length is 12 residues. The V and J ends lost 6 bases and 8 bases respectively, with 13 bases between them. The CDR3 nucleotides are TGTGCCAGCAGCGATAGGGAGGGAGGCTACACCTTC. As protein: CASSDREGGYTF.

With respect to this clone: This CDR3 is also generated by other DNA sequences in the sample. This sequence joins TRBV19 and TRBJ1-1, with 8 nucleotides matching TRBD1. V lost 5 bases and J lost 5; bases outside the gene matches: 4. The CDR3 has 13 residues. Germline loops: CDR1 LNHDA, CDR2 SQIVND (reference sequence). In nucleotides, the CDR3 is TGTGCCAGTAGTCGGACAGGGCGGACTGAAGCTTTCTTT. Encoded protein: CASSRTGRTEAFF.

V usage is TRBV5-5 and J usage is TRBJ1-5, with TRBD1 as a possible D gene (5 bases). Germline lookup yields CDR1 SGHKS and CDR2 YYEKEE (reference sequence). V lost 6 bases and J lost 0, with 10 bases in between. CDR3 size: 14 residues. The CDR3 DNA reads TGTGCCAGCACGGTTGGGACTAGCAATCAGCCCCAGCATTTT. It translates to CASTVGTSNQPQHF.

This chain's CDR3 is CASSLVASGGYNEQFF. CDR3 DNA: TGCGCCAGCAGCTTGGTGGCCAGCGGAGGCTACAATGAGCAGTTCTTC. The rearrangement uses TRBV5-1 and TRBJ2-1; possibly TRBD2 for D (5 bases). In germline, CDR1 is SGHRS, CDR2 YFSETQ. This CDR3 comprises 16 residues. Trimming shortened V by 0 bases and J by 3 bases, and 13 bases separated the two germline ends.

The V gene is TRBV27, the J gene TRBJ2-6; D is possibly TRBD1 (5 bases). The CDR3 extends over 16 amino acids. Germline V CDR1 and CDR2: MNHEY, SMNVEV (reference sequence). V was pared by 11 bases and J by 0 bases, with 17 bases between. Here the CDR3 DNA reads TGTGCCTCACAGTACAGGCTTACCTCTGGGGCCAACGTCCTGACTTTC. Protein sequence: CASQYRLTSGANVLTF.

This chain joins TRBV10-1 and TRBJ2-3; 7 nucleotides match TRBD1. The germline V gene encodes CDR1 WNHNN and CDR2 SYGVQD (reference sequence). The CDR3 is made up of 15 amino acids. Trimming removed 6 bases from V and 0 bases from J; junction bases left unmatched: 6. DNA for the CDR3: TGCGCCAGCAGAGACGGGACAGCCAGCACAGATACGCAGTATTTT. Amino acid sequence: CASRDGTASTDTQYF.

The count of this clone is one. V usage is TRBV6-5 and J usage is TRBJ2-7; maybe TRBD2 (5 bases). Germline assignment: CDR1 MNHEY and CDR2 SVGAGI. Trimming pared 4 bases from V and 0 bases from J, leaving 13 bases between. The CDR3 length is 15 residues. This CDR3 reads CASSSVGLSSYEQYF. The CDR3 DNA reads TGTGCCAGCAGTTCCGTCGGACTGTCCTCCTACGAGCAGTACTTC.

This clone appeared a single time. CDR3 nucleotide sequence: TGTGCCATCAAGGGGGAGCATGGAGATACGCAGTATTTT. Its translation: CAIKGEHGDTQYF. The chain links TRBV10-3 to TRBJ2-3; D perhaps matches TRBD1 (6 bases). Germline CDR1 ENHRY, CDR2 SYGVKD. The CDR3 is 13 amino acids. V was shortened by 7 bases and J by 5 bases, with 13 bases between the two germline ends.

By sample share, this clone is medium-sized. This chain links TRBV12-3 or TRBV12-4 with TRBJ2-5; D remains unclear. V was clipped by 7 bases and J by 1 base, with 10 bases between them. CDR3 length: 13 residues. CDR3 nucleotides: TGTGCCAGCATCCTGGGAACCCAAGAGACCCAGTACTTC. This sequence encodes CASILGTQETQYF.

The chain uses TRBV4-1 and TRBJ2-2; D might be TRBD2 (6 bases). This CDR3 is built from 16 residues. V was cut by 3 bases and J by 4 bases, with 15 bases left in between. CDR1 is MGHRA and CDR2 is YSYEKL in the germline V gene. In nucleotides, the CDR3 is TGCGCCAGCAGCCAGGCTGGGGGGTTTGGCACCGGGGAGCTGTTTTTT. Its protein is CASSQAGGFGTGELFF.

The rearrangement joins TRBV6-5 to TRBJ1-3; tentative D call: TRBD1 (6 bases). Germline values: CDR1 MNHEY, CDR2 SVGAGI. V lost 7 bases, J lost 2 bases, and 9 bases lay in between. CDR3 length: 13 residues. CDR3 in DNA: TGTGCCAGCATTTCAGGGGCTGGAAACACCATATATTTT. Encoded protein: CASISGAGNTIYF.

The chain joins TRBV5-4 to TRBJ2-1, with D perhaps being TRBD1 or TRBD2 (5 bases each). Trimming shortened V by 2 bases and J by 8 bases, and 20 bases separated the two germline ends. This CDR3 spans 16 amino acids. The germline gives CDR1 SGHNT, CDR2 YYREEE (reference sequence). This chain's CDR3 is CASSLGPGAKVDEQFF. CDR3 nucleotides: TGTGCCAGCAGCTTAGGTCCCGGGGCCAAAGTGGATGAGCAGTTCTTC.

The J gene is TRBJ1-4, the V gene TRBV3-1 (or the pseudogene TRBV3-2); 7 nucleotides line up with TRBD1. Germline lookup yields CDR1 LGHDT and CDR2 YNNKEL (reference sequence). V shed 3 bases and J 5 bases; nucleotides not matched to a gene: 9. There are 16 residues in the CDR3. CDR3 bases: TGTGCCAGCAGCCACAGAGGGGGCGCAGCAAATGAAAAACTGTTTTTT. Protein sequence: CASSHRGGAANEKLFF.

The genes are TRBV19 and TRBJ2-1; 11 positions match TRBD2. V lost 3 bases, J lost 2 bases, and 3 bases stayed unmatched. This CDR3 is 16 amino acids long. In germline, CDR1 is LNHDA, CDR2 SQIVND (reference sequence). The CDR3 loop reads CASSIRLAGTYNEQFF. For the CDR3, the DNA is TGTGCCAGTAGTATTAGACTAGCGGGGACCTACAATGAGCAGTTCTTC.

The chain couples TRBV24-1 to TRBJ1-5; 10 bases are shared with TRBD1. Germline CDR1 reads KGHDR; CDR2 reads SFDVKD. With V trimmed by 4 bases and J by 5 bases, 4 bases remained unmatched. The CDR3 has 15 amino acids. Written as DNA, the CDR3 is TGTGCCACCAGTGAAGGGACAGGGGTGCATCAGCCCCAGCATTTT. Translating it yields CATSEGTGVHQPQHF.

J is TRBJ2-3 and V is TRBV2; possible D gene TRBD2, 8 bases. This CDR3 has 16 residues. The germline V and J ends were trimmed by 4 bases and 1 base, with 15 bases remaining between them. The germline V gene has CDR1 SNHLY and CDR2 FYNNEI. Here the CDR3 reads CASSVPGGGGTDTQYF. The CDR3, as DNA: TGTGCCAGCAGTGTGCCGGGAGGGGGCGGCACAGATACGCAGTATTTT.

This sequence joins TRBV9 and TRBJ2-7; D is possibly TRBD1 (7 bases). Trimming shortened V by 0 bases and J by 5 bases, and 12 bases separated the two germline ends. This CDR3 contains 14 residues. The germline gives CDR1 SGDLS, CDR2 YYNGEE. The CDR3 region is CASSVGAGGHEQYF. The CDR3 DNA sequence: TGTGCCAGCAGCGTAGGGGCAGGGGGGCACGAGCAGTACTTC.

The rearrangement uses TRBV13 and TRBJ2-5; 14 bases fit TRBD2. The J segment lost 2 bases and the V segment lost 1 base, leaving 3 bases of the junction unmatched. CDR1 is PRHDT and CDR2 is FYEKMQ in the germline V gene (reference sequence). The CDR3 runs 17 residues. The CDR3 bases are TGTGCCAGCAGCTTAGAGGGACTAGCGGGAGTGCAAGAGACCCAGTACTTC. Protein product: CASSLEGLAGVQETQYF.

The genes are TRBV6-5 and TRBJ1-1; no reliable D call. The length of the CDR3 is 13 residues. Germline V gene lookup returns CDR1 MNHEY and CDR2 SVGAGI. The germline V and J ends were trimmed by 5 bases and 0 bases, with 7 bases remaining between them. CDR3 DNA sequence: TGTGCCAGCAGTCTATCCGTGAACACTGAAGCTTTCTTT. Its protein product is CASSLSVNTEAFF.

The genes are TRBV7-9 and TRBJ2-5; D is unresolved. Germline V gives CDR1 SEHNR, CDR2 FQNEAQ (reference sequence). V was shortened by 4 bases and J by 1 base, with 1 base between the two germline ends. The CDR3 totals 11 residues. The CDR3, as DNA: TGTGCCAGCAGCTCCCAAGAGACCCAGTACTTC. This sequence encodes CASSSQETQYF.

V gene TRBV6-6 combines with J gene TRBJ1-5, with a weak D call TRBD1 (5 bases). Per the germline V gene, CDR1 is MNHNY and CDR2 is SVGAGI (reference sequence). V shed 7 bases and J shed 6 bases, with 13 bases lying between them. This CDR3 comprises 13 residues. CDR3 sequence: CASIQGRGQPQHF. CDR3 DNA sequence: TGTGCCAGCATCCAGGGTAGGGGTCAGCCCCAGCATTTT.

The gene calls are TRBV28 and TRBJ1-2, with 8 bases that match TRBD1. V gave up 10 bases and J gave up 7 bases; unmatched junction bases: 8. The CDR3 has 12 residues. The germline gives CDR1 MDHEN, CDR2 SYDVKM. CDR3 nucleotide sequence: TGTGCCACCTATTCAGGGGGCGGTGGCTACACCTTC. Its protein is CATYSGGGGYTF.

The CDR3 here is CAISPGGAGETQYF. CDR3 nucleotides: TGTGCCATATCACCCGGGGGGGCTGGGGAGACCCAGTACTTC. The chain combines TRBV10-3 with TRBJ2-5; TRBD2 aligns across 8 bases. CDR3 size: 14 residues. Germline-derived CDR1 and CDR2 are ENHRY and SYGVKD. Trimming took 9 bases from V and 5 from J; bases not matched to a gene: 11.

This chain connects TRBV27 to TRBJ2-7; TRBD1 matches 7 bases. CDR1 is MNHEY and CDR2 is SMNVEV in the germline V gene (reference sequence). This CDR3 contains 14 residues. The junction had 4 bases not matched to a gene; V was cut back by 5 bases and J by 0 bases. The CDR3 nucleotides are TGTGCCAGCAGTCCCCGACAGGGCTCCTACGAGCAGTACTTC. Translation gives CASSPRQGSYEQYF.

The gene calls are TRBV11-3 and TRBJ1-1, with D possibly matching TRBD1 (5 bases). Germline values: CDR1 SGHNT, CDR2 YENEEA. The CDR3 is 17 residues long. The V and J ends lost 0 bases and 0 bases respectively, with 14 bases between them. The CDR3: CASSLEILGTVNTEAFF. In nucleotides, the CDR3 is TGTGCCAGCAGCTTAGAGATTTTAGGGACGGTGAACACTGAAGCTTTCTTT.

V gene TRBV7-8 combines with J gene TRBJ2-5, with 10 nucleotides matching TRBD2. The CDR3 has 17 amino acids. Germline trimming cut 1 base from V and 1 base from J; bases unmatched to any gene: 6. The germline CDR1 and CDR2 sequences are SGHVS and FQNEAQ. The CDR3: CASSLEAGGAFQETQYF. CDR3 nucleotides: TGTGCCAGCAGCTTAGAAGCGGGGGGGGCATTCCAAGAGACCCAGTACTTC.

This chain uses TRBV19 with TRBJ2-2, with 7 bases fitting TRBD1. The ends lost 2 bases at V and 3 bases at J; junction bases unmatched: 3. Germline loops: CDR1 LNHDA, CDR2 SQIVND (reference sequence). This CDR3 contains 15 residues. The CDR3 DNA reads as TGTGCCAGTAGTATAACGGGGACAGACACCGGGGAGCTGTTTTTT. Its protein is CASSITGTDTGELFF.